Described below is a single T cell receptor beta chain sequence and its context. The data derive from a study of OX40 agonist ivuxolimab in advanced cancers. The repertoire was sequenced with immunoSEQ multiplex PCR; TCRdb's copy has only in-frame clones and lacks some. Altogether around 50,000 clones are present, approximately 75% being singletons, with the ten largest covering 0.69%. Material: CD4+ or CD8+ T cells sorted from blood, obtained in a trial of the OX40 agonist ivuxolimab. This sequence originates from an adult with an advanced solid tumor such as melanoma, head and neck, liver or kidney cancer.

The CDR3 nucleotides read TGCGCCAGCAGCTCCGGACTGTTCCAAGAGACCCAGTACTTC. Translating it yields CASSSGLFQETQYF. V is TRBV5-1 and J is TRBJ2-5, with TRBD2 as a possible D gene (5 bases). The germline V gene has CDR1 SGHRS and CDR2 YFSETQ. V dropped 3 bases and J dropped 1 base, with 10 bases sitting between them. This CDR3 contains 14 residues.